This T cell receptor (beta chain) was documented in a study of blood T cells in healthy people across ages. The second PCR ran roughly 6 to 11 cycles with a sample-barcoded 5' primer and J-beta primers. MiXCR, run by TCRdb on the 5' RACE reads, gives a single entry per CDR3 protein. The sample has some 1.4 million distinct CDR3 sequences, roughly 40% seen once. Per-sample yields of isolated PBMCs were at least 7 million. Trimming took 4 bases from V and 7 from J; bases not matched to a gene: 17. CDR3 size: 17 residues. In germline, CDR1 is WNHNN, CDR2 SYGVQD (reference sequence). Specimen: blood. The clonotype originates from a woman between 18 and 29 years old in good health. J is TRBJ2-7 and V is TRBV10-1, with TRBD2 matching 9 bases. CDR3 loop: CASSVSRGGGEDNEQYF. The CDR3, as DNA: TGCGCCAGCAGTGTGTCGCGGGGGGGCGGAGAAGACAATGAGCAGTACTTC.